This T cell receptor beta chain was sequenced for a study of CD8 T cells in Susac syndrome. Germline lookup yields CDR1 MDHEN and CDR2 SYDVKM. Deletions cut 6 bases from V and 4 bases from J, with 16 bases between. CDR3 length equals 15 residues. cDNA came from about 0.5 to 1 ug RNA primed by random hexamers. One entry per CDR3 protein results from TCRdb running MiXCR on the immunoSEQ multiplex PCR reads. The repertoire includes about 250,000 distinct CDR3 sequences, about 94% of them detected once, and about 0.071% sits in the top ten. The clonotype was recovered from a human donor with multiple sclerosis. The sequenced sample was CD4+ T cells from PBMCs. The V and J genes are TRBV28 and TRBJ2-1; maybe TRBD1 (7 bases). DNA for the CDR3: TGTGCCAGCAGCCCCAGGGGGACTCCATACAATGAGCAGTTCTTC. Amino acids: CASSPRGTPYNEQFF.